Listed here are 6 T cell receptor beta chains from one sample, sequenced in a study of CD8+CD57+ T cells in acquired aplastic anemia. The study profiled TCR beta VDJ and CDR3 using genomic DNA as template. TCRdb itself ran the reads through MiXCR, one entry per CDR3 protein. The sample lists 150,000 to 200,000 distinct CDR3 sequences, under 70% occurring once. The sample comprised sorted CD4+, CD8+, or CD8+CD57+ T cells (not recorded which) from PBMCs. All receptors come from a human donor with severe aplastic anemia or a healthy control (not recorded which).

This clonotype appeared many times. Relative to the germline gene, one junction end is altered; a read error may explain this. V usage is TRBV11-2 and J usage is TRBJ2-3; 10 bases map to TRBD2. Germline lookup yields CDR1 SGHAT and CDR2 FQNNGV. The CDR3 consists of 16 residues. For the CDR3, the DNA is TGTGCCAGCAGCGTAGAGCGGGGGGGCCCCACAGATACGCAGTATTTT. Translating gives CASSVERGGPTDTQYF.

J is TRBJ2-5 and V is TRBV20-1; the match to TRBD2 covers 10 bases. This CDR3 is built from 16 residues. Germline assignment: CDR1 DFQATT and CDR2 SNEGSKA (reference sequence). Trimming at V came to 8 bases and at J to 5 bases, leaving 17 bases not matched to a gene. DNA for the CDR3: TGCAGTCCTAAAGTAGCTAGCGGGGGAAGCTACGAGACCCAGTACTTC. This sequence encodes CSPKVASGGSYETQYF.

The chain joins TRBV5-1 to TRBJ2-3; TRBD1 aligns across 8 bases. CDR3 length: 15 amino acids. Germline V gene sequence: CDR1 SGHRS, CDR2 YFSETQ. The junction had 12 bases not matched to a gene; V was cut back by 1 base and J by 11 bases. CDR3 sequence (DNA): TGCGCCAGCAGCTTGTGGGTGCAGGGGGCGAATGAGCAGTATTTT. It translates to CASSLWVQGANEQYF. Full variable domain (outside the CDR3, taken from reference TRBV5-1 and TRBJ2-3): KAGVTQTPRYLIKTRGQQVTLSCSPISGHRSVSWYQQTPGQGLQFLFEYFSETQRNKGNFPGRFSGRQFSNSRSEMNVSTLELGDSALYLCASSLWVQGANEQYFGPGTRLTVL.

The gene calls are TRBV5-4 and TRBJ2-6; D remains ambiguous. The CDR3 contains 15 residues. V was trimmed by 2 bases and J by 1 base, leaving 7 bases between them. Germline V gene data show CDR1 as SGHNT and CDR2 as YYREEE (reference sequence). For the CDR3, the DNA is TGTGCCAGCAGCTTTGGCGAGTCTGGGGCCAACGTCCTGACTTTC. Protein sequence: CASSFGESGANVLTF. Filled out from reference TRBV5-4 and TRBJ2-6, the complete variable domain reads ETGVTQSPTHLIKTRGQQVTLRCSSQSGHNTVSWYQQALGQGPQFIFQYYREEENGRGNFPPRFSGLQFPNYSSELNVNALELDDSALYLCASSFGESGANVLTFGAGSRLTVL.

The rearrangement uses TRBV7-9 and TRBJ2-3, with 12 bases aligning to TRBD2. The CDR3 totals 16 residues. Germline CDR1 is SEHNR and CDR2 is FQNEAQ (reference sequence). Trimming took 6 bases from V and 4 from J; bases not matched to a gene: 8. CDR3 residues: CASSSLLAGGPDTQYF. The CDR3 DNA reads as TGTGCCAGCAGTTCTCTCCTAGCGGGGGGGCCAGATACGCAGTATTTT.

This clonotype was detected many times. The genes are TRBV19 and TRBJ1-5; no reliable D call. V was shortened by 8 bases and J by 0 bases, with 14 bases between the two germline ends. Germline CDR1 reads LNHDA; CDR2 reads SQIVND (reference sequence). This CDR3 has 15 residues. CDR3 region: CASSPGVYSNQPQHF. CDR3 DNA: TGTGCCAGTTCGCCAGGAGTTTATAGCAATCAGCCCCAGCATTTT.